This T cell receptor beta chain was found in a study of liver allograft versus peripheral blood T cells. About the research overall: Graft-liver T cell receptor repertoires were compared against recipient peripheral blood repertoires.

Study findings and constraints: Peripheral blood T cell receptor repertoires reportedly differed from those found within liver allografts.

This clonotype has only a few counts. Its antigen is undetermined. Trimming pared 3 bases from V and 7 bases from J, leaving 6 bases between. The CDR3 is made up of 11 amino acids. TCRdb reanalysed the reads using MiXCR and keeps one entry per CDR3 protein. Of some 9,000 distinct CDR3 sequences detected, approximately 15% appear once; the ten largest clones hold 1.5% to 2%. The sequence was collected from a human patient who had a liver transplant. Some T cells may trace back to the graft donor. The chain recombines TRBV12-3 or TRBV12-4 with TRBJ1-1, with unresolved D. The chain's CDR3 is CASSFAVEAFF. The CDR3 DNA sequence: TGTGCCAGCAGTTTTGCCGTTGAAGCTTTCTTT.